The 16 T cell receptor beta chains listed next were all sequenced from one sample in a study of blood T cells in healthy people across ages. Alongside a J-beta primer mix, a sample-barcoded 5' primer served in a second PCR lasting about 7 to 11 cycles. TCRdb used MiXCR to reprocess the 5' RACE reads, holding one entry per CDR3 protein. Seen here are over 500,000 distinct CDR3 sequences, 45% to 60% observed once, and the top ten hold less than 15%. The sample was blood. The receptors stem from a woman older than 75 in good health.

This clonotype was seen ten or more times. The chain carries TRBV7-2 and TRBJ1-4; the D is unclear. This CDR3 has 12 residues. Trimming left V 2 bases short and J 8 bases short, with 6 bases between. Per the germline V gene, CDR1 is SGHTA and CDR2 is FQGNSA. CDR3 region: CASSLSSEKLFF. Written as DNA, the CDR3 is TGTGCCAGCAGCTTAAGTTCGGAAAAACTGTTTTTT. Looking up the rest from reference TRBV7-2 and TRBJ1-4 gives the full variable domain: GAGVSQSPSNKVTEKGKDVELRCDPISGHTALYWYRQSLGQGLEFLIYFQGNSAPDKSGLPSDRFSAERTGGSVSTLTIQRTQQEDSAVYLCASSLSSEKLFFGSGTQLSVL.

The rearrangement joins TRBV19 to TRBJ2-5; D may be TRBD2 (6 bases). Trimming pared 1 base from V and 11 bases from J, leaving 20 bases between. The CDR3 extends over 15 amino acids. CDR1 and CDR2 from the germline V gene are LNHDA and SQIVND (reference sequence). In nucleotides, the CDR3 is TGTGCCAGTAGTATAGCCCTGGGGTTAGTTGGGGGGCAGTACTTC. Translation gives CASSIALGLVGGQYF.

CDR3 residues: CASSQSGEYQETQYF. For the CDR3, the DNA is TGCGCCAGCAGCCAGTCAGGAGAGTACCAAGAGACCCAGTACTTC. The chain carries TRBV4-1 and TRBJ2-5; D is ambiguous. CDR1 and CDR2 (germline): MGHRA, YSYEKL. V shed 3 bases and J shed 0 bases, with 11 bases lying between them. CDR3 length equals 15 residues.

This clonotype was detected a few times. The chain uses TRBV11-2 and TRBJ2-1; a weak D match, TRBD2 (6 bases). The germline V gene has CDR1 SGHAT and CDR2 FQNNGV. V lost 5 bases, J lost 0 bases, and 14 bases lay in between. There are 16 residues in the CDR3. The CDR3 region is CASSDRTGSSYNEQFF. The CDR3 nucleotides read TGTGCCAGCAGCGACCGGACCGGGAGCTCCTACAATGAGCAGTTCTTC.

This clonotype was found a few times. The chain combines TRBV21-1 with TRBJ2-7; the table calls TRBD1, which could not be checked here. TRBV21-1 corresponds to a pseudogene. The CDR3 is 14 residues long. CDR3: CASSPCLWSYEQYF. CDR3 sequence (DNA): TGTGCCAGCAGCCCCTGCCTATGGAGCTACGAGCAGTACTTC.

The rearrangement joins TRBV10-3 to TRBJ1-4; possible D gene TRBD1, 5 bases. CDR3 length equals 15 residues. V lost 4 bases and J lost 7, with 16 bases in between. The germline gives CDR1 ENHRY, CDR2 SYGVKD. The CDR3 loop is CAISGGPGLGEKLFF. For the CDR3, the DNA is TGTGCCATCAGTGGGGGACCTGGCCTGGGTGAAAAACTGTTTTTT.

V gene TRBV7-2 combines with J gene TRBJ2-3; the D call may be TRBD1 or TRBD2 (6 bases each). Trimming left V 5 bases short and J 1 base short, with 16 bases between. Germline V lookup: CDR1 SGHTA, CDR2 FQGNSA. The CDR3 runs 16 residues. In DNA, the CDR3 is TGTGCCAGCAGCCCACCGGGGGCGCGCGGCACAGATACGCAGTATTTT. It specifies CASSPPGARGTDTQYF.

This clonotype came up a few times. This chain links TRBV5-1 with TRBJ2-4, with 8 nucleotides matching TRBD1. Germline trimming cut 0 bases from V and 0 bases from J; bases unmatched to any gene: 11. CDR1 is SGHRS, CDR2 YFSETQ, per germline. This CDR3 region has 19 residues. As DNA, the CDR3 is TGCGCCAGCAGCTTGGCCTCAATCAGGGGGCCTTTAGCCAAAAACATTCAGTACTTC. Its translation: CASSLASIRGPLAKNIQYF.

This clonotype appeared a single time. The rearrangement links TRBV7-2 to TRBJ2-3, with a weak D call TRBD2 (6 bases). V shed 2 bases and J shed 2 bases, with 11 bases lying between them. The length of the CDR3 is 15 residues. Germline loops: CDR1 SGHTA, CDR2 FQGNSA. The CDR3 here is CTSSLIGTDTDTQYF. As DNA, the CDR3 is TGTACCAGCAGCTTAATCGGGACTGACACAGATACGCAGTATTTT.

The chain links TRBV6-4 to TRBJ2-2, with 9 nucleotides matching TRBD2. This CDR3 comprises 18 residues. Germline loops: CDR1 MRHNA, CDR2 SNTAGT. The V segment lost 5 bases and the J segment 4 bases; nucleotides outside the gene matches: 14. CDR3 nucleotides: TGTGCCAGCAGTATCGGCCCGGGACTAGCCTACGGCACCGGGGAGCTGTTTTTT. It is translated as CASSIGPGLAYGTGELFF.

CDR3 sequence reads: CASSQEGVGQPQHF. The CDR3 region has the DNA TGTGCCAGCAGCCAAGAGGGGGTGGGTCAGCCCCAGCATTTT. The gene calls are TRBV3-1 and TRBJ1-5, with TRBD1 as a possible D gene (5 bases). CDR3 length: 14 amino acids. V gave up 0 bases and J gave up 6 bases, with 9 bases separating them. Germline assignment: CDR1 LGHDT and CDR2 YNNKEL (reference sequence).

The V call is TRBV9, the J call TRBJ2-7; D call uncertain. Between the trimmed V and J ends, which lost 0 bases and 4 bases, there was a span of 14 bases. This CDR3 contains 15 residues. Germline V CDR1 and CDR2: SGDLS, YYNGEE. The CDR3 is CASSVGRGSIYEQYF. Written as DNA, the CDR3 is TGTGCCAGCAGCGTAGGGCGCGGTTCGATATACGAGCAGTACTTC.

This clonotype was observed a few times. The chain joins TRBV20-1 to TRBJ2-3; D call uncertain. V lost 0 bases and J lost 0, with 4 bases in between. Germline V lookup: CDR1 DFQATT, CDR2 SNEGSKA (reference sequence). The CDR3 sequence is 13 residues long. The CDR3 nucleotides read TGCAGTGCTAGAGAGACTAGCACAGATACGCAGTATTTT. Its translation: CSARETSTDTQYF.

This clonotype was seen a single time. A junction end diverges from the germline sequence, so it may reflect a read error. The rearrangement joins TRBV6-1 to TRBJ2-6; 9 bases agree with TRBD1. The length of the CDR3 is 17 residues. CDR1 MNHNS and CDR2 SASEGT come from the germline V gene. The DNA for the CDR3 is TGTGTCAGCAGCCGAGGACAGGGGATGGAAGGGGCCAACGTCCTGACTTTC. It yields the protein CVSSRGQGMEGANVLTF.

The count of this clonotype is one. The rearrangement uses TRBV5-1 and TRBJ1-2; D is ambiguous. The germline gives CDR1 SGHRS, CDR2 YFSETQ. The CDR3 is 17 residues long. The germline V and J ends were trimmed by 4 bases and 2 bases, with 21 bases remaining between them. Here the CDR3 reads CASSLQSVGKINYGYTF. In DNA, the CDR3 is TGCGCCAGCAGCCTCCAGTCAGTCGGGAAGATAAACTATGGCTACACCTTC.

This clonotype was seen at least ten times. V and J are TRBV4-2 and TRBJ2-5; TRBD2 matches at 7 bases. The CDR3 runs 15 residues. Unmatched junction bases numbered 8, after V lost 3 bases and J lost 4 bases. Germline V gene data show CDR1 as LGHNA and CDR2 as YNFKEQ. CDR3 protein: CASSQGRERGETQYF. The CDR3 DNA follows: TGTGCCAGCAGCCAGGGAAGAGAGCGGGGAGAGACCCAGTACTTC.